This passage covers 20 T cell receptor beta chains from one sample sequenced in a study of blood T cell repertoires in COVID-19. Profiled with immunoSEQ multiplex PCR; TCRdb holds only in-frame clones, not every one. Of some 250,000 clones in the sample, approximately 80% are singletons; the top ten hold around 7.5%. Sequences were obtained from peripheral blood. Receptors originate from a woman of 80 years or more with COVID-19, enrolled during active disease.

The rearrangement uses TRBV7-9 and TRBJ2-1, with D possibly matching TRBD1 (6 bases). V was trimmed by 3 bases and J by 8 bases, leaving 11 bases between them. CDR1 SEHNR and CDR2 FQNEAQ come from the germline V gene (reference sequence). The CDR3 has 13 amino acids. The CDR3 reads CASSFVPGDEQFF. For the CDR3, the DNA is TGTGCCAGCAGCTTTGTGCCAGGGGATGAGCAGTTCTTC.

This chain uses TRBV6-5 with TRBJ2-7, with D uncertain. This CDR3 spans 13 amino acids. Between the trimmed V and J ends, which lost 6 bases and 2 bases, there was a span of 11 bases. Germline CDR1 reads MNHEY; CDR2 reads SVGAGI. CDR3 nucleotides: TGTGCCAGCAGCCCCCAGAAGACCTACGAGCAGTACTTC. This sequence encodes CASSPQKTYEQYF.

This chain links TRBV19 with TRBJ1-6; D perhaps matches TRBD1 (6 bases). Trimming removed 5 bases at V and 6 bases at J, with 14 bases between. The CDR3 extends over 15 amino acids. Germline values: CDR1 LNHDA, CDR2 SQIVND (reference sequence). Here the CDR3 reads CASSRPGQINSPLHF. CDR3 DNA sequence: TGTGCCAGTAGTCGACCTGGACAGATTAATTCACCCCTCCACTTT.

This chain links TRBV25-1 with TRBJ2-1; 8 bases line up with TRBD2. With V trimmed by 2 bases and J by 6 bases, 9 bases remained unmatched. The CDR3 runs to 16 residues. Germline CDR1 MGHDK, CDR2 SYGVNS. The CDR3 sequence: CASSEETSGVGNEQFF. CDR3 in DNA: TGTGCCAGCAGTGAAGAAACTAGCGGAGTAGGCAATGAGCAGTTCTTC.

The chain couples TRBV30 to TRBJ1-1; a weak D match, TRBD1 (6 bases). Germline V lookup: CDR1 GTSNPN, CDR2 SVGIG (reference sequence). The CDR3 extends over 13 amino acids. Trimming took 2 bases from V and 0 from J, leaving 7 bases between them. DNA of the CDR3: TGTGCCTGGAGTCGGACAGTGAACACTGAAGCTTTCTTT. Its translation: CAWSRTVNTEAFF.

This chain joins TRBV6-1 and TRBJ2-6; 8 bases map to TRBD1. J lost 0 bases, V lost 4 bases, and 2 bases had no gene match. From germline, CDR1 is MNHNS and CDR2 SASEGT. This CDR3 has 16 residues. As DNA, the CDR3 is TGTGCCAGCAGTGGGACAGGGTTCTCTGGGGCCAACGTCCTGACTTTC. This gives the protein CASSGTGFSGANVLTF.

The chain uses TRBV11-2 and TRBJ2-1; TRBD1 might be the D (5 bases). The V gene's germline CDR1 is SGHAT and CDR2 FQNNGV. V shed 1 base and J shed 16 bases, with 20 bases lying between them. The CDR3 extends over 14 amino acids. The CDR3 sequence is CASSLGSRSGSVFF. CDR3 in DNA: TGTGCCAGCAGCTTAGGTAGTCGCTCAGGGTCAGTTTTCTTC. Filled out from reference TRBV11-2 and TRBJ2-1, the complete variable domain reads EAGVAQSPRYKIIEKRQSVAFWCNPISGHATLYWYQQILGQGPKLLIQFQNNGVVDDSQLPKDRFSAERLKGVDSTLKIQPAKLEDSAVYLCASSLGSRSGSVFFGPGTRLTVL.

The chain uses TRBV3-1 (or the pseudogene TRBV3-2) and TRBJ2-3, with a tentative D call TRBD2 (5 bases). This CDR3 contains 12 residues. Germline V gives CDR1 LGHDT, CDR2 YNNKEL (reference sequence). Trimming removed 8 bases from V and 3 bases from J, with 9 bases in between. The CDR3, as DNA: TGTGCCAGCGGTGGAGGTACAGATACGCAGTATTTT. This codes for CASGGGTDTQYF.

CDR3 DNA: TGTGCCAGCAGCCCCTCGGGAGCGCGCTCCTACAATGAGCAGTTCTTC. Protein product: CASSPSGARSYNEQFF. The J gene is TRBJ2-1, the V gene TRBV7-3; TRBD2 might be the D (6 bases). CDR1 and CDR2 from the germline V gene are SGHTA and FQGTGA. The CDR3 consists of 16 residues. Trimming stripped 5 bases from V and 0 bases from J, with 14 bases between.

This clone was recorded once. The CDR3 reads CASSPPGLAGAEQFF. CDR3 in DNA: TGTGCCAGCTCACCACCGGGACTAGCGGGAGCTGAGCAGTTCTTC. The chain recombines TRBV18 with TRBJ2-1, with 14 positions matching TRBD2. Germline CDR1 and CDR2: KGHSH and LQKENI. This CDR3 has 15 residues. V lost 0 bases to trimming and J lost 9 bases; unmatched junction nucleotides: 1.

V gene TRBV28 combines with J gene TRBJ1-2; TRBD1 aligns across 10 bases. The CDR3 loop spans 16 amino acids. The V and J ends lost 3 bases and 0 bases, in that order; junction bases with no gene match: 4. Per the germline V gene, CDR1 is MDHEN and CDR2 is SYDVKM. CDR3 residues: CASSFWGTGANYGYTF. As DNA, the CDR3 is TGTGCCAGCAGTTTTTGGGGGACAGGGGCTAACTATGGCTACACCTTC.

The chain couples TRBV28 to TRBJ2-1, with 13 nucleotides matching TRBD2. CDR1 and CDR2 from the germline V gene are MDHEN and SYDVKM. The length of the CDR3 is 19 residues. V dropped 3 bases and J dropped 1; count of bases not matched to a gene: 9. In nucleotides, the CDR3 is TGTGCCAGCAGTTTGCTGACTAGCGGGAGGCGGGAGTCCTACAATGAGCAGTTCTTC. As protein: CASSLLTSGRRESYNEQFF.

This clone was detected only a few times. V gene TRBV18 combines with J gene TRBJ1-2; D unclear. Trimming took 0 bases from V and 1 from J, leaving 3 bases between them. The CDR3 is 13 amino acids. Germline CDR1 is KGHSH and CDR2 is LQKENI. In nucleotides, the CDR3 is TGTGCCAGCTCACCACCCGTTAACTATGGCTACACCTTC. It specifies CASSPPVNYGYTF.

This clone was counted once. This sequence joins TRBV19 and TRBJ1-3, with a tentative D call TRBD1 (6 bases). Per the germline V gene, CDR1 is LNHDA and CDR2 is SQIVND (reference sequence). The CDR3 is made up of 13 amino acids. The V end was cut by 6 bases, the J end by 2 bases, with 8 bases between. As DNA, the CDR3 is TGTGCCAGTAGAGGGGGTGCTGGAAACACCATATATTTT. Its translation is CASRGGAGNTIYF.

The rearrangement links TRBV3-1 (or the pseudogene TRBV3-2) to TRBJ1-2; TRBD1 matches at 12 bases. This CDR3 contains 16 residues. Trimming took 2 bases from V and 4 from J; bases not matched to a gene: 5. Germline CDR1 is LGHDT and CDR2 is YNNKEL (reference sequence). CDR3 sequence reads: CASSQLGTGGIYGYTF. The CDR3 region has the DNA TGTGCCAGCAGCCAATTAGGGACAGGGGGCATCTATGGCTACACCTTC.

DNA of the CDR3: TGTGCCAGCAGCTTGGCCGAGGACAGGGCGGGAAGAGACATTCAGTACTTC. This gives the protein CASSLAEDRAGRDIQYF. This sequence joins TRBV5-4 and TRBJ2-4, with TRBD1 matching over 8 bases. CDR1 is SGHNT and CDR2 is YYREEE in the germline V gene (reference sequence). Trimming took 0 bases from V and 8 from J; bases not matched to a gene: 13. This CDR3 has 17 amino acids.

This clone is a singleton in its sample. The chain couples TRBV12-5 to TRBJ1-1; D gene ambiguous. CDR1 and CDR2 from the germline V gene are LGHNT and FRNRAP. The V end was cut by 7 bases, the J end by 1 base, with 13 bases between. The CDR3 covers 14 residues. The CDR3 is CASASGSPNTEAFF. The CDR3 DNA is TGTGCTAGTGCCTCGGGGTCCCCGAACACTGAAGCTTTCTTT.

The CDR3 sequence is CSVDSPSFEQFF. As DNA, the CDR3 is TGCAGCGTTGATTCTCCCAGTTTTGAGCAGTTCTTC. The rearrangement links TRBV29-1 to TRBJ2-1; D is undetermined. Trimming took off 3 bases at V and 9 bases at J, with 12 bases between the two ends. CDR1 SQVTM and CDR2 ANQGSEA come from the germline V gene. CDR3 length equals 12 residues.

The genes are TRBV29-1 and TRBJ2-1; D may be TRBD2 (5 bases). The CDR3 is 14 amino acids. V lost 3 bases and J 0 bases, leaving 9 bases between the germline ends. Germline loops: CDR1 SQVTM, CDR2 ANQGSEA. The CDR3 is CSVELASSYNEQFF. The CDR3 nucleotides read TGCAGCGTTGAGCTAGCTAGCTCCTACAATGAGCAGTTCTTC.

The chain couples TRBV5-6 to TRBJ1-5, with D maybe TRBD1 (5 bases). The V and J ends lost 5 bases and 1 base respectively, with 10 bases between them. This CDR3 has 14 residues. The germline V gene encodes CDR1 SGHDT and CDR2 YYEEEE. The CDR3: CASSLGGSNQPQHF. The DNA of the CDR3 is TGTGCCAGCAGTCTGGGGGGAAGCAATCAGCCCCAGCATTTT. The full variable domain, completed using reference TRBV5-6 and TRBJ1-5, is DAGVTQSPTHLIKTRGQQVTLRCSPKSGHDTVSWYQQALGQGPQFIFQYYEEEERQRGNFPDRFSGHQFPNYSSELNVNALLLGDSALYLCASSLGGSNQPQHFGDGTRLSIL.